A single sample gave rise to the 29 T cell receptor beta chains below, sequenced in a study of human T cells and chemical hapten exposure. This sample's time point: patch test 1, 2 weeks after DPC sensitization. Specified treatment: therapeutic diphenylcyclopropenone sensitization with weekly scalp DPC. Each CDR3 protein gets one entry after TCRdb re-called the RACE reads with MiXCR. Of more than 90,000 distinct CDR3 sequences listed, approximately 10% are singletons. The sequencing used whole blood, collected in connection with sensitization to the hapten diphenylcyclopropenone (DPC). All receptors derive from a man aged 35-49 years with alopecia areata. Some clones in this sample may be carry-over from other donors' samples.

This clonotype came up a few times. The CDR3 region has the DNA TGTGCCAGCAGCTTACCGCCCGGACTGGGATTGGTGGAGACCCAGTACTTC. Residues: CASSLPPGLGLVETQYF. The V gene is TRBV7-2, the J gene TRBJ2-5, with D perhaps TRBD2 (5 bases). CDR3 length: 17 residues. V lost 2 bases and J lost 5, with 21 bases in between. CDR1 SGHTA and CDR2 FQGNSA come from the germline V gene.

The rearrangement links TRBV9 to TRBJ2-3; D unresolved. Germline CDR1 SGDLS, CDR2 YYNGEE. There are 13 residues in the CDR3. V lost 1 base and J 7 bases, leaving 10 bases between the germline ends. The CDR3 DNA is TGTGCCAGCAGCGTAAGTGGCGACAATACGCAGTATTTT. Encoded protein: CASSVSGDNTQYF.

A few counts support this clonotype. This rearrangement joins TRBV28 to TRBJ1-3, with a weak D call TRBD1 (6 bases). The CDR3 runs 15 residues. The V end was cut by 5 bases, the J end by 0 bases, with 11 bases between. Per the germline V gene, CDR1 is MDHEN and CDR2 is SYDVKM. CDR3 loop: CASSTRTASGNTIYF. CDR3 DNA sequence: TGTGCCAGCAGTACCCGGACAGCCTCTGGAAACACCATATATTTT. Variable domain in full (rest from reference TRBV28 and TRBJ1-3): DVKVTQSSRYLVKRTGEKVFLECVQDMDHENMFWYRQDPGLGLRLIYFSYDVKMKEKGDIPEGYSVSREKKERFSLILESASTNQTSMYLCASSTRTASGNTIYFGEGSWLTVV.

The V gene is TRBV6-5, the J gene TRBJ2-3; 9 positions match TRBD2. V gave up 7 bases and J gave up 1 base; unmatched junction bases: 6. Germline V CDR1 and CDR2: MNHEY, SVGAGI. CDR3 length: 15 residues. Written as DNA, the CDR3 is TGTGCCAGCACTAAAAGGACTAGCGGCACAGATACGCAGTATTTT. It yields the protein CASTKRTSGTDTQYF.

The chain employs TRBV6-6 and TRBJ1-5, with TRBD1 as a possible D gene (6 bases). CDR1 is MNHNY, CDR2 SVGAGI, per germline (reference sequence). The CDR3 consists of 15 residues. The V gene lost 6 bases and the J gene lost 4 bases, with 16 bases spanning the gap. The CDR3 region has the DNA TGTGCCAGCAGCCTCACCGGGACACCGAATCAGCCCCAGCATTTT. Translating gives CASSLTGTPNQPQHF.

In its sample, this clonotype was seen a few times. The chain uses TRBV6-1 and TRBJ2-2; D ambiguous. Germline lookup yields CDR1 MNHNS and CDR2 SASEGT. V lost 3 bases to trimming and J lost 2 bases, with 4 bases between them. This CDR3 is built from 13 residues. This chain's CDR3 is CASSDRNTGELFF. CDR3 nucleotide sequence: TGTGCCAGCAGTGACAGAAACACCGGGGAGCTGTTTTTT.

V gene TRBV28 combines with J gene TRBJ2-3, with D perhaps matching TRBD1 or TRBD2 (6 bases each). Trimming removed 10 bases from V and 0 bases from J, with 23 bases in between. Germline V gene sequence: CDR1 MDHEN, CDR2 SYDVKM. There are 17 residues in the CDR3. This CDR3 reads CATIQQGGFGSTDTQYF. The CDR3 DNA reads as TGTGCCACGATACAACAGGGAGGTTTTGGTAGCACAGATACGCAGTATTTT.

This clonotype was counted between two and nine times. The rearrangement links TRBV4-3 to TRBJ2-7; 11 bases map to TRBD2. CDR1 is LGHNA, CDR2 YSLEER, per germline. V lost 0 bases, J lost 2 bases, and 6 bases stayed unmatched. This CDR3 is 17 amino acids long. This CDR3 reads CASSQDRQTSGTYEQYF. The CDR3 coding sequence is TGCGCCAGCAGCCAAGATCGGCAGACTAGCGGGACCTACGAGCAGTACTTC.

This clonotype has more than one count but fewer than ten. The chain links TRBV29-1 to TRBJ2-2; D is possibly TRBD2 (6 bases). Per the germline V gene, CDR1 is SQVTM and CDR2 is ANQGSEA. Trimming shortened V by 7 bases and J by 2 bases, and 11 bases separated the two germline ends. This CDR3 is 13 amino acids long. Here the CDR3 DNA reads TGCAGCGGGGGTAGCGGAAACACCGGGGAGCTGTTTTTT. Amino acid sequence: CSGGSGNTGELFF.

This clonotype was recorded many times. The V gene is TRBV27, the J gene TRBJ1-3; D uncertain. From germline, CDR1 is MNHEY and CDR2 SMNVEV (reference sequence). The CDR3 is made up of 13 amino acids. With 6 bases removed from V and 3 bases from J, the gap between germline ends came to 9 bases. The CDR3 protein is CASSVGYGNTIYF. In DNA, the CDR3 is TGTGCCAGCAGCGTGGGGTATGGAAACACCATATATTTT.

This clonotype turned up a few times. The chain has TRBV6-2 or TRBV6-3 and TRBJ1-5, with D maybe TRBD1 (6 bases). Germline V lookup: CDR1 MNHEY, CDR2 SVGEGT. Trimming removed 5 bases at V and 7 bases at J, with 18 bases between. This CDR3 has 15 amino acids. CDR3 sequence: CASSQTRGGGQPQHF. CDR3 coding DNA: TGTGCCAGCAGTCAAACCCGTGGAGGGGGGCAGCCCCAGCATTTT.

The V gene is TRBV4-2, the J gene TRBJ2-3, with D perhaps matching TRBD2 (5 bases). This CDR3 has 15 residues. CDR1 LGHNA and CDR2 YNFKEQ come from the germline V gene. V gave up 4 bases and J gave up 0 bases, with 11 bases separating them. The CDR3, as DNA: TGTGCCAGCAGCCCCGGTGGGGAGAGCACAGATACGCAGTATTTT. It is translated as CASSPGGESTDTQYF.

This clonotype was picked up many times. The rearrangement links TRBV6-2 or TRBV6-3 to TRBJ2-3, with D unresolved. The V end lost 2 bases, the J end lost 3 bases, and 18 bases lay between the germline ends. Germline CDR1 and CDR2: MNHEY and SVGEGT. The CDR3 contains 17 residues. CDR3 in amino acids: CASSYPLSGESTDTQYF. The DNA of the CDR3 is TGTGCCAGCAGTTACCCGCTTTCTGGCGAATCGACAGATACGCAGTATTTT.

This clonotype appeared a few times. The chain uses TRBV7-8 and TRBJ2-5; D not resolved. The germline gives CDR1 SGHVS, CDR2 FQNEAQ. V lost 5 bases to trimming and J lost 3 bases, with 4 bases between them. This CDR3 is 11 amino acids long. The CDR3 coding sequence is TGTGCCAGCAGCGCCAAAGAGACCCAGTACTTC. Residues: CASSAKETQYF.

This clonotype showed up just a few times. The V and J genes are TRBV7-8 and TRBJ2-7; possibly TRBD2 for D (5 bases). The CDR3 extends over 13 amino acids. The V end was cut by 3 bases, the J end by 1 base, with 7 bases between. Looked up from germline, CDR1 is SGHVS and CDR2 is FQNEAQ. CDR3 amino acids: CASSFSGSYEQYV. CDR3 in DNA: TGTGCCAGCAGCTTCTCGGGATCCTACGAGCAGTACGTC.

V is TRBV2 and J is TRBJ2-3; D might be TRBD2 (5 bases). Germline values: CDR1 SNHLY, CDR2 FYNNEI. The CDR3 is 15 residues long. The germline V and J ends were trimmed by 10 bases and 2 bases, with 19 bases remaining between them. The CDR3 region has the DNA TGTGCCACCGAGCGGTCCACGACACACACAGATACGCAGTATTTT. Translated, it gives CATERSTTHTDTQYF.

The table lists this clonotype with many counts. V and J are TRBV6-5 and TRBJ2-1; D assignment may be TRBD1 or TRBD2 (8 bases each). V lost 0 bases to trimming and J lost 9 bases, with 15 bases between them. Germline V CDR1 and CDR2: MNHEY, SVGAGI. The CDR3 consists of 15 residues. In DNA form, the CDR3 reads TGTGCCAGCAGTTACTCTGTTAGCGGGACAGGTGAGCAGTTCTTC. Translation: CASSYSVSGTGEQFF.

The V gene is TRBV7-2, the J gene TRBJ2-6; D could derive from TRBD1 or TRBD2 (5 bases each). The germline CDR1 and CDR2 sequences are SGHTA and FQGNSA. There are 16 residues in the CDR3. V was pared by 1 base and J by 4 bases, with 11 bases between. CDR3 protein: CASSLVGAVGANVLTF. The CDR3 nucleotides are TGTGCCAGCAGCTTAGTCGGGGCGGTGGGGGCCAACGTCCTGACTTTC.

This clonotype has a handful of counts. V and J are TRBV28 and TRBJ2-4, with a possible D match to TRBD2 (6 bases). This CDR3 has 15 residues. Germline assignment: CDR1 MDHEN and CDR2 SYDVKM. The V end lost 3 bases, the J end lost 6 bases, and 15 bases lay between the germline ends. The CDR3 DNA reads TGTGCCAGCAGTTTTGGCTCGGAGGGTGGAAACATTCAGTACTTC. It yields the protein CASSFGSEGGNIQYF.

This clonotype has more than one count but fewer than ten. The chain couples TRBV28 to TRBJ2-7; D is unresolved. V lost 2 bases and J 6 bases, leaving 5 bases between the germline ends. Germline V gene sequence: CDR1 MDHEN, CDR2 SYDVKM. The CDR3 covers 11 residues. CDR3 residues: CASSLQREQYF. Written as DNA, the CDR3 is TGTGCCAGCAGTTTACAGCGCGAGCAGTACTTC.

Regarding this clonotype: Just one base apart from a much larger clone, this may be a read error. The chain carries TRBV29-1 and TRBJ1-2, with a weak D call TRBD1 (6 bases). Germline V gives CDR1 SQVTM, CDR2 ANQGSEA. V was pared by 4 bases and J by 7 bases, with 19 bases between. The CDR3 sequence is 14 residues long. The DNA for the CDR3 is TGCAGCGTTGTACTGGACAGTCGGGGTAGTGGCTACACCTTC. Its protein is CSVVLDSRGSGYTF.

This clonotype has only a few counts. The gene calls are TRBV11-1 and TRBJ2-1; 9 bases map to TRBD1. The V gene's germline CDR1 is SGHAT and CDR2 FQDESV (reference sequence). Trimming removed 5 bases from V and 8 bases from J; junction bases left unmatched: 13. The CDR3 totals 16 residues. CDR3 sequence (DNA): TGTGCCAGCAGCCTACGCTTCGGGACAGGGCAGCATGAGCAGTTCTTC. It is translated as CASSLRFGTGQHEQFF.

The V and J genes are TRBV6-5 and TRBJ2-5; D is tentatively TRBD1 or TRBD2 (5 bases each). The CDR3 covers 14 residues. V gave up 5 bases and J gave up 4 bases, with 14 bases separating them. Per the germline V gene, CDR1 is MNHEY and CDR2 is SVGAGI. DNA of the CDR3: TGTGCCAGCAGTATCAGTCTGGGACCAGAGACCCAGTACTTC. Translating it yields CASSISLGPETQYF.

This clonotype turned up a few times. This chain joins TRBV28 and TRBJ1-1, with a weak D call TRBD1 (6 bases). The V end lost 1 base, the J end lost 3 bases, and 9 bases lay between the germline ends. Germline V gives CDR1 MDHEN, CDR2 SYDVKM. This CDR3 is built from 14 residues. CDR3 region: CASSLSAGDTEAFF. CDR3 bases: TGTGCCAGCAGTTTATCGGCAGGGGACACTGAAGCTTTCTTT.

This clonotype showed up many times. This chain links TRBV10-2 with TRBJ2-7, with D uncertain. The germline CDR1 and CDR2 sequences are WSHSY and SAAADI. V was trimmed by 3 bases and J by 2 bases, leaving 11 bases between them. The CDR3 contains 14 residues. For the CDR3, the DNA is TGCGCCAGCAGTGAAGGCCAGACCACCTACGAGCAGTACTTC. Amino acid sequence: CASSEGQTTYEQYF.

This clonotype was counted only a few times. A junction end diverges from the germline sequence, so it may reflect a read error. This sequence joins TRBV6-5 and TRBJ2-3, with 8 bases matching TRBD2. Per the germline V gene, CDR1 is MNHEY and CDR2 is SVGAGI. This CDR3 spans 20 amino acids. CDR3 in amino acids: CARSYATSGVPRRETDTQYF. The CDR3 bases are TGTGCCAGGAGTTACGCAACTAGCGGAGTACCCCGGAGGGAGACAGATACGCAGTATTTT.

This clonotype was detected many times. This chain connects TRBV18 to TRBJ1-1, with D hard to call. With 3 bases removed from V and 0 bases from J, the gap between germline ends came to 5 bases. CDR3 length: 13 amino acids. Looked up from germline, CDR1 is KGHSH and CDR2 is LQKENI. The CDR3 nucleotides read TGTGCCAGCTCACCTAAGGTGAACACTGAAGCTTTCTTT. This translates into CASSPKVNTEAFF.

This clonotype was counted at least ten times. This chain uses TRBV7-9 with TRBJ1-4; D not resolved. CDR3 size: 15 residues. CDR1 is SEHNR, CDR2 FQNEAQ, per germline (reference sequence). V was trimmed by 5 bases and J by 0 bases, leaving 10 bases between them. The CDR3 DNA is TGTGCCAGCAGCCAGCCACTTGCAACTAATGAAAAACTGTTTTTT. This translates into CASSQPLATNEKLFF.

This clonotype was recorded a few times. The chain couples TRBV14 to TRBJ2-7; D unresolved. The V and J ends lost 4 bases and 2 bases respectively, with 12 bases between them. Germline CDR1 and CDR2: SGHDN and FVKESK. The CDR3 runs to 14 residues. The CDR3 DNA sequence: TGTGCCAGCAGCCCCGTCGGTTCGGCCTACGAGCAGTACTTC. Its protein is CASSPVGSAYEQYF.